These 25 T cell receptor beta chains share one sample of origin, sequenced in a study of shared clonotypes between healthy human individuals. TCRdb's copy holds only in-frame clones and misses some; the assay was immunoSEQ multiplex PCR. Among 1.4 million to 1.5 million clones, around 97% were seen once, and the ten largest hold approximately 1%. Sequencing input: naive CD4+ T cells sorted from blood. Subset reported: CD45RA+ positively selected. These TCRs come from a man aged 30 to 45 in good health.

The rearrangement uses TRBV5-4 and TRBJ2-4; a possible D gene is TRBD2 (6 bases). CDR1 and CDR2 (germline): SGHNT, YYREEE (reference sequence). There are 16 residues in the CDR3. The V and J ends lost 0 bases and 1 base respectively, with 11 bases between them. CDR3 bases: TGTGCCAGCAGCTTGGAAGGGACTTTGGCCAAAAACATTCAGTACTTC. Translating it yields CASSLEGTLAKNIQYF.

J is TRBJ2-3 and V is TRBV7-8, with a tentative D call TRBD2 (6 bases). This CDR3 has 17 residues. Per germline, CDR1 SGHVS and CDR2 FQNEAQ. The V and J ends lost 0 bases and 0 bases respectively, with 13 bases between them. The CDR3 here is CASSLASRRASTDTQYF. The CDR3 DNA reads TGTGCCAGCAGCTTAGCTAGCAGGAGGGCAAGCACAGATACGCAGTATTTT.

This clone appeared once. The chain is built from TRBV27 and TRBJ2-5; D might be TRBD1 or TRBD2, each matching 5 bases. The CDR3 is 12 residues long. V gave up 6 bases and J gave up 4 bases, with 9 bases separating them. Germline assignment: CDR1 MNHEY and CDR2 SMNVEV (reference sequence). The CDR3 reads CASRRGRETQYF. Written as DNA, the CDR3 is TGTGCCAGCAGAAGGGGACGAGAGACCCAGTACTTC.

The V and J genes are TRBV11-3 and TRBJ1-1; weak D call: TRBD1 (5 bases). Germline CDR1 and CDR2: SGHNT and YENEEA. Between the trimmed V and J ends, which lost 9 bases and 3 bases, there was a span of 17 bases. The CDR3 loop spans 14 amino acids. The CDR3 DNA sequence: TGTGCCAGAAGCCTGGACAAGGCGGACACTGAAGCTTTCTTT. It is translated as CARSLDKADTEAFF.

The chain is built from TRBV5-1 and TRBJ2-7; weak D call: TRBD2 (5 bases). The CDR3 consists of 14 residues. Germline CDR1 SGHRS, CDR2 YFSETQ. Trimming cost V 0 bases and J 3 bases, with 10 bases left between them. The CDR3 sequence is CASSLELSGYEQYF. CDR3 nucleotides: TGCGCCAGCAGCTTGGAGTTAAGCGGCTACGAGCAGTACTTC.

The V gene is TRBV4-2, the J gene TRBJ2-2; 7 bases fit TRBD2. Germline assignment: CDR1 LGHNA and CDR2 YNFKEQ. V lost 1 base, J lost 6 bases, and 5 bases stayed unmatched. The CDR3 covers 15 residues. This CDR3 is CASSQAAGVPGELFF. CDR3 nucleotide sequence: TGTGCCAGCAGCCAAGCGGCGGGAGTCCCCGGGGAGCTGTTTTTT.

The genes are TRBV10-2 and TRBJ2-7, with TRBD1 identical over 7 bases. The V gene end was trimmed by 6 bases and the J gene end by 3 bases; junction bases not matched to a gene: 2. This CDR3 is 12 amino acids long. CDR1 is WSHSY, CDR2 SAAADI, per germline. CDR3 protein: CASRGDSYEQYF. Written as DNA, the CDR3 is TGCGCCAGCAGGGGGGACAGCTACGAGCAGTACTTC.

V is TRBV7-6 and J is TRBJ2-6; 8 bases match TRBD1. This CDR3 has 18 amino acids. With 5 bases clipped from V and 1 base from J, the junction kept 10 bases outside the gene matches. Germline V gene sequence: CDR1 SGHVS, CDR2 FNYEAQ. The CDR3: CASSIRQGSVSGANVLTF. The CDR3 DNA reads as TGTGCCAGCAGCATACGACAGGGGTCGGTTTCTGGGGCCAACGTCCTGACTTTC. The complete variable domain, with remaining parts taken from reference TRBV7-6 and TRBJ2-6, reads GAGVSQSPRYKVTKRGQDVALRCDPISGHVSLYWYRQALGQGPEFLTYFNYEAQQDKSGLPNDRFSAERPEGSISTLTIQRTEQRDSAMYRCASSIRQGSVSGANVLTFGAGSRLTVL.

The chain employs TRBV6-5 and TRBJ2-7; 8 bases map to TRBD2. The V gene's germline CDR1 is MNHEY and CDR2 SVGAGI. Unmatched junction bases numbered 13, after V lost 3 bases and J lost 6 bases. There are 16 residues in the CDR3. This CDR3 reads CASSYSGLAPQVEQYF. Written as DNA, the CDR3 is TGTGCCAGCAGTTATTCTGGACTAGCACCACAGGTCGAGCAGTACTTC.

The V gene is TRBV2, the J gene TRBJ2-7, with D possibly being TRBD2 (7 bases). This CDR3 has 13 amino acids. From germline, CDR1 is SNHLY and CDR2 FYNNEI. The germline V and J ends were trimmed by 7 bases and 2 bases, with 12 bases remaining between them. CDR3 nucleotide sequence: TGTGCCAGCAAGGGGGAGGGGGCCTACGAGCAGTACTTC. This encodes CASKGEGAYEQYF.

This chain joins TRBV6-4 and TRBJ2-1; D unresolved. Germline loops: CDR1 MRHNA, CDR2 SNTAGT. Between the trimmed V and J ends, which lost 3 bases and 4 bases, there was a span of 19 bases. The CDR3 contains 17 residues. Written as DNA, the CDR3 is TGTGCCAGCAGTGAGACGTCCTTCAAGAAAACATACAATGAGCAGTTCTTC. This sequence encodes CASSETSFKKTYNEQFF.

The V and J genes are TRBV2 and TRBJ2-7; TRBD1 matches at 9 bases. This CDR3 region has 14 residues. Germline V gene sequence: CDR1 SNHLY, CDR2 FYNNEI. J gave up 5 bases and V 5 bases, and 7 bases lay outside the gene matches. The CDR3 region is CASSLDRGSDEQYF. The CDR3 DNA is TGTGCCAGCAGTCTCGACAGGGGGAGCGACGAGCAGTACTTC.

This chain links TRBV28 with TRBJ1-4; D is perhaps TRBD1 (6 bases). The CDR3 sequence is 14 residues long. Trimming pared 5 bases from V and 0 bases from J, leaving 7 bases between. CDR1 is MDHEN, CDR2 SYDVKM, per germline. The CDR3: CASSAGATNEKLFF. The CDR3 region has the DNA TGTGCCAGCAGTGCAGGGGCAACTAATGAAAAACTGTTTTTT.

CDR3 residues: CASSSGQGSFGYTF. In DNA, the CDR3 is TGTGCCAGCAGCTCGGGACAGGGATCTTTTGGCTACACCTTC. The chain is built from TRBV7-2 and TRBJ1-2; TRBD1 aligns across 9 bases. Trimming at V came to 4 bases and at J to 7 bases, leaving 7 bases not matched to a gene. CDR1 and CDR2 (germline): SGHTA, FQGNSA. This CDR3 is 14 amino acids long.

As DNA, the CDR3 is TGTGCCAGCGCCGGTACTAGCCCCCTTTACGAGCAGTACTTC. This gives the protein CASAGTSPLYEQYF. The chain joins TRBV11-1 to TRBJ2-7; the D gene is possibly TRBD2 (6 bases). With 8 bases removed from V and 4 bases from J, the gap between germline ends came to 18 bases. This CDR3 spans 14 amino acids. CDR1 SGHAT and CDR2 FQDESV come from the germline V gene (reference sequence).

The J gene is TRBJ1-5, the V gene TRBV19; 8 bases align to TRBD1. J gave up 0 bases and V 7 bases, and 8 bases lay outside the gene matches. Germline V lookup: CDR1 LNHDA, CDR2 SQIVND (reference sequence). The CDR3 covers 16 residues. CDR3 loop: CASNVGQAYSNQPQHF. The CDR3 DNA follows: TGTGCCAGTAACGTGGGACAGGCTTATAGCAATCAGCCCCAGCATTTT.

V gene TRBV5-1 combines with J gene TRBJ1-2, with D uncertain. Trimming removed 3 bases at V and 3 bases at J, with 12 bases between. CDR1 and CDR2 from the germline V gene are SGHRS and YFSETQ. The CDR3 has 14 residues. For the CDR3, the DNA is TGCGCCAGCAGCTCAACCGACATCTACTATGGCTACACCTTC. The encoded protein is CASSSTDIYYGYTF.

This chain links TRBV7-2 with TRBJ2-2; 7 nucleotides line up with TRBD2. This CDR3 region has 16 residues. The V gene end was trimmed by 0 bases and the J gene end by 7 bases; junction bases not matched to a gene: 8. CDR1 and CDR2 (germline): SGHTA, FQGNSA. The CDR3 region has the DNA TGTGCCAGCAGCTTAGCTGGCGCAGGCGGGGGCGGGGAGCTGTTTTTT. Translation gives CASSLAGAGGGGELFF.

V and J are TRBV19 and TRBJ2-2; D unclear. Per germline, CDR1 LNHDA and CDR2 SQIVND (reference sequence). V lost 8 bases and J 5 bases, leaving 9 bases between the germline ends. This CDR3 is built from 12 residues. The chain's CDR3 is CASPSLTGELFF. The CDR3 DNA is TGTGCCAGTCCTTCTCTGACCGGGGAGCTGTTTTTT. Variable domain in full (rest from reference TRBV19 and TRBJ2-2): DGGITQSPKYLFRKEGQNVTLSCEQNLNHDAMYWYRQDPGQGLRLIYYSQIVNDFQKGDIAEGYSVSREKKESFPLTVTSAQKNPTAFYLCASPSLTGELFFGEGSRLTVL.

The V call is TRBV7-6, the J call TRBJ2-1; 10 nucleotides agree with TRBD2. The germline V gene encodes CDR1 SGHVS and CDR2 FNYEAQ. CDR3 length equals 14 residues. V shed 10 bases and J 6 bases; nucleotides not matched to a gene: 9. The CDR3, as DNA: TGTGCCACGGCGGGGCTAGCGGGAGTCAATGAGCAGTTCTTC. Protein product: CATAGLAGVNEQFF.

The V call is TRBV29-1, the J call TRBJ2-3; 10 bases match TRBD1. The ends lost 7 bases at V and 2 bases at J; junction bases unmatched: 6. The CDR3 is made up of 14 amino acids. Germline CDR1 is SQVTM and CDR2 is ANQGSEA. Here the CDR3 reads CSARQGAPTDTQYF. Written as DNA, the CDR3 is TGCAGCGCCCGACAGGGGGCGCCCACAGATACGCAGTATTTT.

V and J are TRBV5-4 and TRBJ2-5; possible D gene TRBD2, 5 bases. V gave up 2 bases and J gave up 5 bases, with 7 bases separating them. The CDR3 contains 12 residues. Germline CDR1 SGHNT, CDR2 YYREEE (reference sequence). In DNA, the CDR3 is TGTGCCAGCAGCTTCCCGGGGGAGACCCAGTACTTC. It is translated as CASSFPGETQYF.

This clone was counted a single time. The rearrangement joins TRBV9 to TRBJ2-2, with no clear D. V lost 3 bases, J lost 6 bases, and 12 bases lay in between. CDR1 is SGDLS and CDR2 is YYNGEE in the germline V gene. This CDR3 has 14 residues. This CDR3 is CASSAEDWAGELFF. The CDR3 bases are TGTGCCAGCAGCGCCGAAGACTGGGCCGGGGAGCTGTTTTTT.

The chain employs TRBV9 and TRBJ2-7; the D gene is possibly TRBD1 (6 bases). Germline CDR1 and CDR2: SGDLS and YYNGEE. Trimming took off 0 bases at V and 1 base at J, with 11 bases between the two ends. The CDR3 is 15 residues long. This CDR3 is CASSVGHRESYEQYF. The DNA of the CDR3 is TGTGCCAGCAGCGTAGGTCACAGGGAATCCTACGAGCAGTACTTC.

V is TRBV6-6 and J is TRBJ2-7, with 11 nucleotides matching TRBD2. Trimming cost V 8 bases and J 2 bases; bases outside gene matches: 11. The CDR3 is 16 amino acids. Germline V gene data show CDR1 as MNHNY and CDR2 as SVGAGI (reference sequence). CDR3 amino acids: CASVPSGTSGTYEQYF. In DNA, the CDR3 is TGTGCCAGCGTACCTTCCGGGACTAGCGGAACCTACGAGCAGTACTTC.